A single T cell receptor beta chain is shown here with its context. Generated by immunoSEQ multiplex PCR, the TCRdb table keeps only in-frame clones and is missing some. The sample lists 75,000 to 85,000 clones, approximately 94% occurring once. The data belong to a study of technical replicates of blood from several donors. The CDR3 runs 15 residues. V was pared by 7 bases and J by 6 bases, with 9 bases of the junction left unmatched. CDR1 and CDR2 (germline): SNHLY, FYNNEI. The sequenced material came from T cells isolated from PBMCs. This receptor was taken from a human donor in good health. The chain is built from TRBV2 and TRBJ2-2; 9 bases align to TRBD2. The DNA for the CDR3 is TGTGCCAGCACAGCCGGGACTAGCTTCCCCGGGGAGCTGTTTTTT. Its translation: CASTAGTSFPGELFF.